This T cell receptor (beta chain) was recovered during a study of STAT5B mutations in CD4+ large granular lymphocyte leukemia. Measured with immunoSEQ multiplex PCR; TCRdb has only the in-frame clones, and not every one. This sample has more than 30,000 clones, with 85% to 90% found just once. This CDR3 comprises 14 residues. The V and J ends lost 1 base and 8 bases respectively, with 11 bases between them. Germline CDR1 and CDR2: SGHTA and FQGNSA. V is TRBV7-2 and J is TRBJ1-4; D unresolved. What was sequenced was CD4+ T cells from blood buffy coats. The source of this sequence is a human donor in good health. For the CDR3, the DNA is TGTGCCAGCAGCTTAGAGACCGTGGTGGAAAAACTGTTTTTT. This encodes CASSLETVVEKLFF.